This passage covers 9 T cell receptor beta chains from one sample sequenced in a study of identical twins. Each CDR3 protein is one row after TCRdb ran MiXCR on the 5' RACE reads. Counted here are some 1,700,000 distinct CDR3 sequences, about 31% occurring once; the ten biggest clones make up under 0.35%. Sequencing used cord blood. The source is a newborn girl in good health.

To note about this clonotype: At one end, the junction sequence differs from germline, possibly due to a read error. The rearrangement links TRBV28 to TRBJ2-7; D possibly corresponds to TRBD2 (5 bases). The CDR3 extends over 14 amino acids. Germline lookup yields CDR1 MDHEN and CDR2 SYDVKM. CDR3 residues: CASSFQRSSYERYF. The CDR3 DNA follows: TGTGCCAGCAGTTTCCAGCGGTCCTCCTACGAGCGGTACTTC.

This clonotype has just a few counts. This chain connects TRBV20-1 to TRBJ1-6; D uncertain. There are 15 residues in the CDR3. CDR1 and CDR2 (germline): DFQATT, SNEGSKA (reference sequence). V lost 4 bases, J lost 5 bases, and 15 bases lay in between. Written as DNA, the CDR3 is TGCAGTGCTACCCCGCGACCATGGGATAATTCACCCCTCCACTTT. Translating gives CSATPRPWDNSPLHF.

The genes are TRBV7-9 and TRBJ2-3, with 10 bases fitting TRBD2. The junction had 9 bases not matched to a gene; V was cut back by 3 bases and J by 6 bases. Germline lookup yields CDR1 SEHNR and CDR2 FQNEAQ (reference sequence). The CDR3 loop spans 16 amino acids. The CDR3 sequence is CASSFLAGVSDDTQYF. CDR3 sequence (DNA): TGTGCCAGCAGCTTTCTAGCGGGAGTTTCCGACGATACGCAGTATTTT.

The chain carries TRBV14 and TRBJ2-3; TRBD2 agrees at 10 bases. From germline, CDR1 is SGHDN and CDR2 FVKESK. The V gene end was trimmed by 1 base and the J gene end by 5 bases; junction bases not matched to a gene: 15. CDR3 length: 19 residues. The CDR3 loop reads CASSQGFRTSGSLRDTQYF. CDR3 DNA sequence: TGTGCCAGCAGCCAAGGATTTCGGACTAGCGGTTCTTTACGAGATACGCAGTATTTT. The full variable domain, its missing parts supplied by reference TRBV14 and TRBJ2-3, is EAGVTQFPSHSVIEKGQTVTLRCDPISGHDNLYWYRRVMGKEIKFLLHFVKESKQDESGMPNNRFLAERTGGTYSTLKVQPAELEDSGVYFCASSQGFRTSGSLRDTQYFGPGTRLTVL.

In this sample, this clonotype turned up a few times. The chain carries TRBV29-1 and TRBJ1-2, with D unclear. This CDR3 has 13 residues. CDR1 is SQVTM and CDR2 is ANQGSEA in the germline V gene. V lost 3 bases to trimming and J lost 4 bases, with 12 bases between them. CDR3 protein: CSVDFGLPYGYTF. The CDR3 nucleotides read TGCAGCGTTGACTTCGGGCTTCCCTATGGCTACACCTTC.

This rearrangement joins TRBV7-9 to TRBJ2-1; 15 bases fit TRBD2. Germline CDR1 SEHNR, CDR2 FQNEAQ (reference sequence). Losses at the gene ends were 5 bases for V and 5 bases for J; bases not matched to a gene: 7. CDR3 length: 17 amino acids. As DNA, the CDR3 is TGTGCCAGCAGCCCCGGGACTAGCGGGAGGAACGACAATGAGCAGTTCTTC. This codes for CASSPGTSGRNDNEQFF. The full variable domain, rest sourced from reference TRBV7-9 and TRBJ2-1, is DTGVSQNPRHKITKRGQNVTFRCDPISEHNRLYWYRQTLGQGPEFLTYFQNEAQLEKSRLLSDRFSAERPKGSFSTLEIQRTEQGDSAMYLCASSPGTSGRNDNEQFFGPGTRLTVL.

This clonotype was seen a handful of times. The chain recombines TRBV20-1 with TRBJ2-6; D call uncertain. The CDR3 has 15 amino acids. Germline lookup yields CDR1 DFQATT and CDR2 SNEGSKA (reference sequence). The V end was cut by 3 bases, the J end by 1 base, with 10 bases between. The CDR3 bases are TGCAGTGCTAGTCCTTCCATTTCTGGGGCCAACGTCCTGACTTTC. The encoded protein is CSASPSISGANVLTF.

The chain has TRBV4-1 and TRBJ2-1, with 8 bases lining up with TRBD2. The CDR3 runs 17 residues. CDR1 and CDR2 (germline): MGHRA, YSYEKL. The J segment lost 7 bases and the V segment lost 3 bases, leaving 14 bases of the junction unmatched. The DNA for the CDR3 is TGCGCCAGCAGCCATTCCTTCCCTAGCGGGCCGAGGAATGAGCAGTTCTTC. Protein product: CASSHSFPSGPRNEQFF.

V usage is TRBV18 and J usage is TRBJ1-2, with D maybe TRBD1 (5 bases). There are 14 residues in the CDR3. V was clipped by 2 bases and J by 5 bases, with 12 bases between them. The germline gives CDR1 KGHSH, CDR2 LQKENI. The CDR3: CASSPTAGRYGYTF. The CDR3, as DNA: TGTGCCAGCTCACCAACCGCAGGGCGGTATGGCTACACCTTC. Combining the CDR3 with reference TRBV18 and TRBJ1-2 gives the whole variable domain NAGVMQNPRHLVRRRGQEARLRCSPMKGHSHVYWYRQLPEEGLKFMVYLQKENIIDESGMPKERFSAEFPKEGPSILRIQQVVRGDSAAYFCASSPTAGRYGYTFGSGTRLTVV.